This TCR beta chain was retrieved from a study of T cell changes during pregnancy in multiple sclerosis (dated by TCRdb to about 2019). Study-level background: The study examined how the T cell repertoire changed over the course of pregnancy in women with multiple sclerosis.

Library construction relied on the immunoSEQ multiplex PCR assay. Entries here come from immuneACCESS through TCRdb and include only in-frame sequences with V and J called. Some clones fail to appear in such tables; in the studies checked, an unresolved V gene covers under half of the shortfall, and the cause of the remainder is unknown. The sample records 30,000 to 40,000 clones, 85% to 95% of which are singletons. The top ten clones comprise approximately 0.39% of the sample. The CDR3 numbers 15 residues from cysteine through phenylalanine. Solely the CDR3 DNA is kept, with 45 bases framed from the first base. V is shortened by 0 bases, J by 3 bases, and the region joining them spans 12 bases. CDR1 and CDR2 are drawn from the germline V gene: SGHRS, YFSETQ. About this clone: No antigen is known for it. There are no base qualities to consult, and no much larger clone falls within one base.

The receptor was isolated from a female donor with multiple sclerosis, enrolled in a pregnancy study. Rearrangement joined TRBV5-1 to TRBJ2-5; a weak D assignment points to TRBD1 (6 bases agree). The specimen comprised CD4+ T cells from peripheral blood mononuclear cells, sampled in the second trimester of pregnancy. The CDR3 region reads CASSLAAGVEETQYF. The sequence in DNA is TGCGCCAGCAGCTTGGCAGCAGGGGTCGAAGAGACCCAGTACTTC.